This entry describes one T cell receptor (beta chain). No antigen is known for it. As the library was built, unique molecular identifiers were attached to individual cDNA molecules. TCRdb independently ran MiXCR on the RACE reads; one entry per CDR3 protein. Among 65,000 to 90,000 distinct CDR3 sequences listed, roughly 15% were seen once. These data originate in a study of human T cells and chemical hapten exposure. Study-level information: There were per-sample TCR yield variations, arising mainly from small pooled library volume differences. Study results and caveats: Alopecia affected the donors, so their immune response may differ from healthy people's. Relative to controls, expanded TCRs formed significantly more large CDR3 similarity clusters.

Germline CDR1 reads DFQATT; CDR2 reads SNEGSKA (reference sequence). With V trimmed by 3 bases and J by 7 bases, 9 bases remained unmatched. The CDR3 length is 14 residues. Time point indicated: pre-sensitization, week 0. Sample treatment: therapeutic diphenylcyclopropenone sensitization with weekly scalp DPC. The TCR comes from a woman in her forties or fifties with alopecia areata. Some clones in this sample may be carry-over from other donors' samples. The sample in question was whole blood, obtained in connection with sensitization to the hapten diphenylcyclopropenone (DPC). J is TRBJ1-5 and V is TRBV20-1; 7 positions match TRBD1. For the CDR3, the DNA is TGCAGTGCTAGGCCGGGACAGAGGGAACAGCCCCAGCATTTT. Its translation is CSARPGQREQPQHF.